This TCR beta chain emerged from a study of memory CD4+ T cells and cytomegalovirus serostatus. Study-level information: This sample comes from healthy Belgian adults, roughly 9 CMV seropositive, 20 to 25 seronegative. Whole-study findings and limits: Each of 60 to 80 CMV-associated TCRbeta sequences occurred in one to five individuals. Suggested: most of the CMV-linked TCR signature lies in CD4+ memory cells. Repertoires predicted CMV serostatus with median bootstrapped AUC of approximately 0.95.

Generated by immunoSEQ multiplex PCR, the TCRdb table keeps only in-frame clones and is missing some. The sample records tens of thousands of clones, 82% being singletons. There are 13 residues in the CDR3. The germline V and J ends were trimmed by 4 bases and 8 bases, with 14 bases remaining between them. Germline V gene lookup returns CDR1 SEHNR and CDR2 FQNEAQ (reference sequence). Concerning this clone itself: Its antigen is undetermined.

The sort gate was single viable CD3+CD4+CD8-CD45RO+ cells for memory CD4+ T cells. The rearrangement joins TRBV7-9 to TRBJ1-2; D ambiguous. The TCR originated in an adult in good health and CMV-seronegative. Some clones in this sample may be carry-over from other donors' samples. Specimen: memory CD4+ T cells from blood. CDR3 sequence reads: CASSSPRAHGYTF. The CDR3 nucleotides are TGTGCCAGCAGCTCCCCGCGCGCGCACGGCTACACCTTC. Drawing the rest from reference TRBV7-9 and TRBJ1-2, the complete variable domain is DTGVSQNPRHKITKRGQNVTFRCDPISEHNRLYWYRQTLGQGPEFLTYFQNEAQLEKSRLLSDRFSAERPKGSFSTLEIQRTEQGDSAMYLCASSSPRAHGYTFGSGTRLTVV.